This T cell receptor beta chain derives from a study of metastatic and nonmetastatic thyroid tumors. Study-wide background: Malignant and benign thyroid patients had repertoires compared in peripheral blood and tumor or nodule tissue.

Judged by abundance, this clone is medium-sized. Thyroid surgery was performed in patients who had received no treatment beforehand. In the original analysis: Building a distant-metastasis classifier for papillary thyroid cancer drew on CDR3 differences across clinicopathological groups. MiXCR was used by TCRdb to re-call the PCR reads. What appears here as the V and J calls and clone size reflects TCRdb's work, not the paper's. The table shows 15,000 or so clones, with 15% to 18% occurring only once. Trimming pared 2 bases from V and 2 bases from J, leaving 6 bases between. In germline, CDR1 is MNHEY, CDR2 SMNVEV (reference sequence). This CDR3 has 13 residues.

The source of this sequence is a female donor with papillary thyroid cancer or a benign thyroid nodule (not recorded which). Some clones in this sample may be carry-over from other donors' samples. J is TRBJ1-2 and V is TRBV27; no firm D call. The sequenced sample was blood. The DNA for the CDR3 is TGTGCCAGCAGTTTAGACCCCAACTATGGCTACACCTTC. Protein sequence: CASSLDPNYGYTF.